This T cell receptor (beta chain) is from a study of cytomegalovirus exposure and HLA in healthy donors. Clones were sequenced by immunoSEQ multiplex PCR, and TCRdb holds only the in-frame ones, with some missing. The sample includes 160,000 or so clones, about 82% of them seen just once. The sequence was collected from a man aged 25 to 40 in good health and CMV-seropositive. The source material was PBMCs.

The CDR3 is CASSLAGTGRDYGYTF. The DNA for the CDR3 is TGTGCCAGCAGCTTAGCGGGGACAGGCAGGGACTATGGCTACACCTTC. The gene calls are TRBV7-6 and TRBJ1-2; 8 bases align to TRBD1. Unmatched junction bases numbered 6, after V lost 0 bases and J lost 3 bases. The length of the CDR3 is 16 residues. Germline-derived CDR1 and CDR2 are SGHVS and FNYEAQ.